This T cell receptor (beta chain) was sequenced for a study of radiation and T cells in renal cell carcinoma. TCRdb's table, derived via immunoSEQ multiplex PCR, lists solely in-frame clones and lacks some. The sample yields around 60,000 clones, around three quarters seen once. The CDR3 length is 16 residues. V was clipped by 5 bases and J by 0 bases, with 13 bases between them. Germline values: CDR1 SEHNR, CDR2 FQNEAQ (reference sequence). Time point of the sample: blood 2 weeks post-SBRT. Specified treatment: 15 Gy SBRT to primary tumor, nephrectomy 4 weeks later. After SBRT, blood was collected at 2 and 4 weeks, plus baseline.

The material sequenced was blood, taken from a patient whose treatment included radiotherapy and nephrectomy. The origin of this receptor is a man aged 55-75 years with renal cell carcinoma. This chain joins TRBV7-9 and TRBJ1-4, with a possible D match to TRBD1 (5 bases). The CDR3 reads CASSASLTATNEKLFF. CDR3 bases: TGTGCCAGCAGCGCTTCCTTGACAGCAACTAATGAAAAACTGTTTTTT.